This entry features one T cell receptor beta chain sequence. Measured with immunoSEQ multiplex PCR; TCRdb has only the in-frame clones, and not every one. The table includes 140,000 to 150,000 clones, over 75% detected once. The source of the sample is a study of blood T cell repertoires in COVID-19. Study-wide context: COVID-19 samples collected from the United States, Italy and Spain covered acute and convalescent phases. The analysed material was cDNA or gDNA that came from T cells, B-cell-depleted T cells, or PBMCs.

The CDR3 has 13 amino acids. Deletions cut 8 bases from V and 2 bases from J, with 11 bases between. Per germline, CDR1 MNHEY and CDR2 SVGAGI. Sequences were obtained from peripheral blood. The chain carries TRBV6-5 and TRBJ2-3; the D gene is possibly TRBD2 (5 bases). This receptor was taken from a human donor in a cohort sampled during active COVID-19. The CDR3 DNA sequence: TGTGCCAGCCAGCGGTGGACCACAGATACGCAGTATTTT. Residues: CASQRWTTDTQYF.